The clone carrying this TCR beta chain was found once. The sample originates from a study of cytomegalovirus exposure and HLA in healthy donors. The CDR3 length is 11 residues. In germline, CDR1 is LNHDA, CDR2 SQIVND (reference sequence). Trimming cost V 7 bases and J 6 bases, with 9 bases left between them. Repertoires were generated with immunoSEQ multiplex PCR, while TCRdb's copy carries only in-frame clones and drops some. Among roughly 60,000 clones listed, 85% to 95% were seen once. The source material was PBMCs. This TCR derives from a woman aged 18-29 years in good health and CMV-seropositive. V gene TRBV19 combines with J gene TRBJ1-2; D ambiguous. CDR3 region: CASMQSDGYTF. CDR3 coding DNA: TGTGCCAGTATGCAAAGCGATGGCTACACCTTC.